A single sample gave rise to the 20 T cell receptor beta chains below, sequenced in a study of blood T cell repertoires in COVID-19. TCRdb's copy holds only in-frame clones and misses some; the assay was immunoSEQ multiplex PCR. The data contain about 200,000 clones, roughly four fifths of them singletons. The sample consisted of peripheral blood. The source of these receptors is a woman in her thirties or forties with active or convalescent COVID-19.

The CDR3 DNA sequence: TGTGCTAGTGGTTTGGTACTGGCAGGGGCTGGAAACACCATATATTTT. Amino acid sequence: CASGLVLAGAGNTIYF. The genes are TRBV12-5 and TRBJ1-3; possible D gene TRBD1, 6 bases. CDR1 and CDR2 (germline): LGHNT, FRNRAP. V was pared by 0 bases and J by 2 bases, with 11 bases between. This CDR3 spans 16 amino acids.

The rearrangement links TRBV24-1 to TRBJ2-2; D is perhaps TRBD1 (6 bases). CDR3 length: 20 amino acids. Germline assignment: CDR1 KGHDR and CDR2 SFDVKD. Deletions cut 12 bases from V and 4 bases from J, with 35 bases between. For the CDR3, the DNA is TGTGCCTCTTCAGGGACCCAGGGAGAGGGGGAAAGATGGGGCACCGGGGAGCTGTTTTTT. It codes for CASSGTQGEGERWGTGELFF.

This clone was detected only a few times. This chain connects TRBV9 to TRBJ1-4; a weak D match, TRBD1 (6 bases). Germline V gene sequence: CDR1 SGDLS, CDR2 YYNGEE. V lost 6 bases and J lost 0, with 9 bases in between. This CDR3 contains 14 residues. The CDR3 protein is CASNRDTTNEKLFF. The CDR3 DNA sequence: TGTGCCAGCAACAGGGACACAACTAATGAAAAACTGTTTTTT.

The chain employs TRBV2 and TRBJ2-7; TRBD1 might be the D (6 bases). Trimming pared 11 bases from V and 9 bases from J, leaving 23 bases between. The germline gives CDR1 SNHLY, CDR2 FYNNEI. CDR3 size: 13 residues. Written as DNA, the CDR3 is TGTGCCTCGAGGGCAGGGGTGGGAGTAGGGCAGTACTTC. Amino acids: CASRAGVGVGQYF. The full variable domain, with the rest looked up from reference TRBV2 and TRBJ2-7, is EPEVTQTPSHQVTQMGQEVILRCVPISNHLYFYWYRQILGQKVEFLVSFYNNEISEKSEIFDDQFSVERPDGSNFTLKIRSTKLEDSAMYFCASRAGVGVGQYFGPGTRLTVT.

The count of this clone is one. The J gene is TRBJ2-7, the V gene TRBV9; 8 bases agree with TRBD1. Germline V gene data show CDR1 as SGDLS and CDR2 as YYNGEE. This CDR3 has 15 amino acids. V dropped 3 bases and J dropped 6; count of bases not matched to a gene: 11. The CDR3 loop reads CASSALDRGFGEQYF. The CDR3 DNA reads TGTGCCAGCAGCGCACTTGACAGGGGATTCGGCGAGCAGTACTTC.

The chain employs TRBV5-1 and TRBJ2-1, with TRBD1 as a possible D gene (6 bases). CDR1 and CDR2 (germline): SGHRS, YFSETQ. The CDR3 loop spans 13 amino acids. V was clipped by 4 bases and J by 5 bases, with 10 bases between them. CDR3 bases: TGCGCCAGCAGCCTAGACAGGAACAATGAGCAGTTCTTC. Translated: CASSLDRNNEQFF.

The V gene is TRBV29-1, the J gene TRBJ1-3; tentative D call: TRBD1 (5 bases). CDR1 and CDR2 from the germline V gene are SQVTM and ANQGSEA. Trimming took 6 bases from V and 0 from J, leaving 15 bases between them. The CDR3 has 15 amino acids. The CDR3 region is CSVAVTVLSGNTIYF. The CDR3 DNA reads as TGCAGCGTGGCGGTGACAGTCCTCTCTGGAAACACCATATATTTT.

The rearrangement joins TRBV5-4 to TRBJ2-1; perhaps TRBD2 as D (6 bases). Trimming took 4 bases from V and 2 from J, leaving 13 bases between them. The germline CDR1 and CDR2 sequences are SGHNT and YYREEE (reference sequence). There are 15 residues in the CDR3. The CDR3 spells CASSNPGLAYNEQFF. As DNA, the CDR3 is TGTGCCAGCAGCAACCCGGGACTGGCCTACAATGAGCAGTTCTTC.

The chain joins TRBV19 to TRBJ2-7, with D tentatively TRBD2 (6 bases). This CDR3 spans 14 amino acids. V shed 7 bases and J shed 3 bases, with 16 bases lying between them. From germline, CDR1 is LNHDA and CDR2 SQIVND (reference sequence). CDR3 sequence (DNA): TGTGCCAGTACGGCCGGGGGATTCGGCTACGAGCAGTACTTC. Translated: CASTAGGFGYEQYF.

This chain connects TRBV18 to TRBJ2-5, with 12 bases aligning to TRBD1. The CDR3 is 16 residues long. The germline V gene encodes CDR1 KGHSH and CDR2 LQKENI. J was trimmed by 7 bases and V by 2 bases; bases with no gene match: 8. CDR3 residues: CASSPSGTGGIRTQYF. The CDR3 coding sequence is TGTGCCAGCTCACCATCCGGGACAGGGGGCATTCGGACCCAGTACTTC.

V and J are TRBV4-1 and TRBJ2-7, with TRBD1 identical over 8 bases. V shed 0 bases and J 2 bases; nucleotides not matched to a gene: 6. CDR3 size: 16 residues. Germline CDR1 is MGHRA and CDR2 is YSYEKL. The CDR3 reads CASSQDSTGATYEQYF. The CDR3 coding sequence is TGCGCCAGCAGCCAAGATTCGACAGGGGCCACCTACGAGCAGTACTTC.

The J gene is TRBJ1-1, the V gene TRBV5-1, with D maybe TRBD1 (5 bases). Between the trimmed V and J ends, which lost 1 base and 6 bases, there was a span of 10 bases. Germline loops: CDR1 SGHRS, CDR2 YFSETQ. The CDR3 is made up of 13 amino acids. CDR3 loop: CASSLKGVAEAFF. The CDR3 DNA reads as TGCGCCAGCAGCTTGAAAGGGGTCGCTGAAGCTTTCTTT. The full variable domain, rest sourced from reference TRBV5-1 and TRBJ1-1, is KAGVTQTPRYLIKTRGQQVTLSCSPISGHRSVSWYQQTPGQGLQFLFEYFSETQRNKGNFPGRFSGRQFSNSRSEMNVSTLELGDSALYLCASSLKGVAEAFFGQGTRLTVV.

V is TRBV29-1 and J is TRBJ1-1, with 7 positions matching TRBD1. V dropped 5 bases and J dropped 1; count of bases not matched to a gene: 4. The CDR3 is made up of 13 amino acids. Per germline, CDR1 SQVTM and CDR2 ANQGSEA. The CDR3 sequence: CSVLGGRNTEAFF. The CDR3 region has the DNA TGCAGCGTTTTAGGGGGCAGGAACACTGAAGCTTTCTTT.

Notes on this clone: Different DNA sequences within this sample yield the same CDR3. The rearrangement uses TRBV24-1 and TRBJ1-1; D is unclear. The CDR3 runs to 13 residues. Germline V gene lookup returns CDR1 KGHDR and CDR2 SFDVKD. Trimming removed 1 base from V and 1 base from J, with 3 bases in between. The CDR3 reads CATSDFRNTEAFF. The CDR3 DNA sequence: TGTGCCACCAGTGATTTCAGGAACACTGAAGCTTTCTTT.

This sequence joins TRBV24-1 and TRBJ2-5; 7 bases are a match to TRBD2. The CDR3 length is 16 residues. Germline lookup yields CDR1 KGHDR and CDR2 SFDVKD. The J segment lost 4 bases and the V segment lost 4 bases, leaving 11 bases of the junction unmatched. The CDR3 here is CATSDPGTGEGETQYF. DNA for the CDR3: TGTGCCACCAGTGACCCGGGGACGGGGGAGGGAGAGACCCAGTACTTC.

This sequence joins TRBV7-3 and TRBJ1-1, with a tentative D call TRBD1 (5 bases). Germline values: CDR1 SGHTA, CDR2 FQGTGA. Trimming took 2 bases from V and 7 from J, leaving 17 bases between them. The CDR3 is 15 residues long. The CDR3 loop reads CASSLEGRAGGEAFF. The CDR3 nucleotides read TGTGCCAGCAGCTTAGAAGGCAGGGCGGGAGGTGAAGCTTTCTTT.

This chain uses TRBV4-3 with TRBJ2-1; 8 bases match TRBD2. Germline-derived CDR1 and CDR2 are LGHNA and YSLEER. The length of the CDR3 is 17 residues. The junction had 8 bases not matched to a gene; V was cut back by 0 bases and J by 4 bases. Here the CDR3 reads CASSQDWTGGAYNEQFF. The CDR3 DNA sequence: TGCGCCAGCAGCCAAGATTGGACCGGGGGGGCGTACAATGAGCAGTTCTTC.

The chain is built from TRBV6-1 and TRBJ1-1; TRBD1 agrees at 8 bases. The trim removed 0 bases at V and 5 bases at J, leaving 8 bases unmatched. The CDR3 has 16 residues. CDR1 is MNHNS, CDR2 SASEGT, per germline. Written as DNA, the CDR3 is TGTGCCAGCAGTGAAGCGCTCTATCGACAGGGGACTGAAGCTTTCTTT. It encodes CASSEALYRQGTEAFF.

The chain joins TRBV5-1 to TRBJ2-1; the D gene is possibly TRBD1 (6 bases). The CDR3 length is 15 residues. The V gene lost 0 bases and the J gene lost 4 bases, with 11 bases spanning the gap. From germline, CDR1 is SGHRS and CDR2 YFSETQ. CDR3 sequence: CASSLDGTSYNEQFF. The CDR3 coding sequence is TGCGCCAGCAGCTTGGACGGGACATCGTACAATGAGCAGTTCTTC.

The CDR3 region has the DNA TGTGCCACCAGTGACACGGGACAGGGGAATCAGCCCCAGCATTTT. Translating gives CATSDTGQGNQPQHF. J is TRBJ1-5 and V is TRBV24-1; 10 bases line up with TRBD1. Losses at the gene ends were 4 bases for V and 4 bases for J; bases not matched to a gene: 3. Germline V gene sequence: CDR1 KGHDR, CDR2 SFDVKD. CDR3 size: 15 residues.